Below are 28 T cell receptor beta chains sequenced from a single sample in a study of blood T cell repertoires in COVID-19. The assay was immunoSEQ multiplex PCR, and TCRdb's table has in-frame clones only and misses some. Of hundreds of thousands of clones in the sample, about nine tenths were seen once. Material: PBMCs or T cells enriched from blood (not recorded which). The receptors stem from a woman aged 40 to 50 who had recovered from COVID-19.

For this clone: The same CDR3 is also encoded by other DNA sequences in this sample. V usage is TRBV7-3 and J usage is TRBJ2-1; perhaps TRBD2 as D (6 bases). The germline V gene has CDR1 SGHTA and CDR2 FQGTGA. The CDR3 covers 15 residues. V dropped 2 bases and J dropped 4 bases, with 12 bases sitting between them. The CDR3 here is CASSLAGGPYNEQFF. DNA for the CDR3: TGTGCCAGCAGCTTAGCAGGAGGGCCGTACAATGAGCAGTTCTTC. Variable domain in full (rest from reference TRBV7-3 and TRBJ2-1): GAGVSQTPSNKVTEKGKYVELRCDPISGHTALYWYRQSLGQGPEFLIYFQGTGAADDSGLPNDRFFAVRPEGSVSTLKIQRTERGDSAVYLCASSLAGGPYNEQFFGPGTRLTVL.

J is TRBJ2-7 and V is TRBV27, with 7 bases lining up with TRBD1. Germline CDR1 MNHEY, CDR2 SMNVEV (reference sequence). CDR3 length: 15 amino acids. Losses at the gene ends were 5 bases for V and 3 bases for J; bases not matched to a gene: 10. CDR3: CASSRPRDRSYEQYF. In DNA form, the CDR3 reads TGTGCCAGCAGTCGACCTCGGGACAGAAGCTACGAGCAGTACTTC.

The genes are TRBV3-1 (or the pseudogene TRBV3-2) and TRBJ2-1; 10 nucleotides match TRBD2. Germline CDR1 and CDR2: LGHDT and YNNKEL (reference sequence). Trimming cost V 0 bases and J 9 bases; bases outside gene matches: 8. This CDR3 has 16 residues. CDR3 DNA sequence: TGTGCCAGCAGCCAAGATTGGGCTAGCGGGAGTGGTGAGCAGTTCTTC. Protein: CASSQDWASGSGEQFF.

CDR3 DNA: TGTGCCAGCAGCGCCCGGGACTACAACAATGAGCAGTTCTTC. Translated, it gives CASSARDYNNEQFF. The chain employs TRBV9 and TRBJ2-1, with 7 bases aligning to TRBD2. Germline values: CDR1 SGDLS, CDR2 YYNGEE. With V trimmed by 3 bases and J by 5 bases, 5 bases remained unmatched. The CDR3 is made up of 14 amino acids.

This chain uses TRBV9 with TRBJ2-1; 11 bases match TRBD2. There are 17 residues in the CDR3. Per germline, CDR1 SGDLS and CDR2 YYNGEE. The ends lost 4 bases at V and 4 bases at J; junction bases unmatched: 10. The CDR3 coding sequence is TGTGCCAGCAGCCTCCAGACAGGGACTAGCGGTTACAATGAGCAGTTCTTC. The encoded protein is CASSLQTGTSGYNEQFF.

This chain connects TRBV14 to TRBJ2-2; TRBD2 agrees at 11 bases. The CDR3 sequence is 18 residues long. The germline V gene has CDR1 SGHDN and CDR2 FVKESK. Trimming at V came to 1 base and at J to 5 bases, leaving 9 bases not matched to a gene. CDR3 coding DNA: TGTGCCAGCAGCCAAGTAGTCTGGCTAGCGGGAGGAACCGGGGAGCTGTTTTTT. Translating it yields CASSQVVWLAGGTGELFF.

The chain links TRBV27 to TRBJ2-7, with a tentative D call TRBD2 (5 bases). The CDR3 totals 14 residues. Germline V gives CDR1 MNHEY, CDR2 SMNVEV (reference sequence). V lost 3 bases and J 7 bases, leaving 16 bases between the germline ends. This CDR3 reads CASSFGKPTREQYF. The CDR3 nucleotides are TGTGCCAGCAGTTTCGGGAAGCCAACAAGGGAGCAGTACTTC.

The chain joins TRBV6-5 to TRBJ2-7; 10 bases agree with TRBD2. The germline gives CDR1 MNHEY, CDR2 SVGAGI. The J segment lost 3 bases and the V segment lost 2 bases, leaving 4 bases of the junction unmatched. The CDR3 extends over 15 amino acids. CDR3 coding DNA: TGTGCCAGCAGTTACGCGGCTAGCGGGGGCTACGAGCAGTACTTC. As protein: CASSYAASGGYEQYF.

V is TRBV12-3 or TRBV12-4 and J is TRBJ2-1, with TRBD2 matching over 9 bases. CDR3 length equals 13 residues. The junction had 6 bases not matched to a gene; V was cut back by 6 bases and J by 9 bases. The CDR3 DNA is TGTGCCAGCAGACCTCTGACTAGCGGTGAGCAGTTCTTC. Translating gives CASRPLTSGEQFF.

The V gene is TRBV7-3, the J gene TRBJ2-1; TRBD1 aligns across 8 bases. CDR3 length equals 17 residues. The germline V gene encodes CDR1 SGHTA and CDR2 FQGTGA. V shed 2 bases, J shed 4 bases, and the junction held 10 bases outside the gene matches. The CDR3 bases are TGTGCCAGCAGCTTAGACCCTGGACAGGGCCGGTACAATGAGCAGTTCTTC. This translates into CASSLDPGQGRYNEQFF. The variable domain in full, completed from reference TRBV7-3 and TRBJ2-1, reads GAGVSQTPSNKVTEKGKYVELRCDPISGHTALYWYRQSLGQGPEFLIYFQGTGAADDSGLPNDRFFAVRPEGSVSTLKIQRTERGDSAVYLCASSLDPGQGRYNEQFFGPGTRLTVL.

This chain links TRBV4-1 with TRBJ2-1; 13 bases fit TRBD2. The CDR3 is made up of 16 amino acids. The J segment lost 5 bases and the V segment lost 3 bases, leaving 4 bases of the junction unmatched. Germline V gene sequence: CDR1 MGHRA, CDR2 YSYEKL. CDR3 coding DNA: TGCGCCAGCAGCCATGGGGGACTAGCGGGAAACAATGAGCAGTTCTTC. Translation: CASSHGGLAGNNEQFF.

V gene TRBV2 combines with J gene TRBJ1-1, with 7 nucleotides matching TRBD1. The V and J ends lost 6 bases and 11 bases, in that order; junction bases with no gene match: 6. The CDR3 is 11 amino acids. CDR1 and CDR2 from the germline V gene are SNHLY and FYNNEI. CDR3 coding DNA: TGTGCCAGCAGGCGAGGACAGGAGGCTTTCTTT. This encodes CASRRGQEAFF.

V is TRBV21-1 and J is TRBJ2-7; TRBD2, as called in the table, went unchecked against the DNA. TRBV21-1 is listed as a pseudogene. The CDR3 is made up of 16 amino acids. Written as DNA, the CDR3 is TGTGCCAGCCACTCCCTTAGCGGGGATTTCTCCTACGAGCAGTACTTC. This encodes CASHSLSGDFSYEQYF.

The chain is built from TRBV6-5 and TRBJ1-2, with 8 positions matching TRBD1. CDR1 and CDR2 (germline): MNHEY, SVGAGI. V lost 8 bases to trimming and J lost 4 bases; unmatched junction nucleotides: 9. The CDR3 is 14 residues long. The CDR3 coding sequence is TGTGCCAGCCCCGAGACAGGGGCTCTCTATGGCTACACCTTC. It is translated as CASPETGALYGYTF.

This chain connects TRBV15 to TRBJ1-6; no reliable D call. Germline-derived CDR1 and CDR2 are LNHNV and YYDKDF (reference sequence). CDR3 length: 18 residues. V lost 0 bases and J lost 7, with 19 bases in between. The CDR3 here is CATSRDHWGGFRNSPLHF. CDR3 bases: TGTGCCACCAGCAGAGACCATTGGGGAGGGTTTCGGAATTCACCCCTCCACTTT.

The chain has TRBV3-1 (or the pseudogene TRBV3-2) and TRBJ1-5; 7 bases align to TRBD1. J gave up 11 bases and V 1 base, and 5 bases lay outside the gene matches. The CDR3 spans 13 residues. Germline V gene lookup returns CDR1 LGHDT and CDR2 YNNKEL (reference sequence). CDR3 loop: CASSQAQGVAQHF. In nucleotides, the CDR3 is TGTGCCAGCAGCCAAGCCCAGGGGGTGGCCCAGCATTTT.

The chain combines TRBV3-1 (or the pseudogene TRBV3-2) with TRBJ2-7; TRBD1 matches at 8 bases. Germline V gene data show CDR1 as LGHDT and CDR2 as YNNKEL (reference sequence). The length of the CDR3 is 15 residues. V gave up 2 bases and J gave up 4 bases; unmatched junction bases: 7. The CDR3 coding sequence is TGTGCCAGCAGCCAACCCGGGACAGGCGTTTACGAGCAGTACTTC. Protein: CASSQPGTGVYEQYF.

This rearrangement joins TRBV18 to TRBJ1-3; D ambiguous. The CDR3 runs 17 residues. The germline V and J ends were trimmed by 6 bases and 0 bases, with 18 bases remaining between them. Looked up from germline, CDR1 is KGHSH and CDR2 is LQKENI. CDR3 in amino acids: CASSPTAEFHSGNTIYF. CDR3 nucleotides: TGTGCCAGCTCGCCCACGGCGGAATTTCACTCTGGAAACACCATATATTTT.

The rearrangement joins TRBV10-1 to TRBJ2-3, with 9 nucleotides matching TRBD2. V trimming: 2 bases; J trimming: 8 bases; junction bases outside the gene matches: 2. Germline assignment: CDR1 WNHNN and CDR2 SYGVQD (reference sequence). This CDR3 has 13 amino acids. CDR3 DNA sequence: TGCGCCAGCAGTGAGGCGGGGGGGTCTACGCAGTATTTT. This gives the protein CASSEAGGSTQYF.

The rearrangement joins TRBV6-2 or TRBV6-3 to TRBJ2-2; D possibly corresponds to TRBD1 (6 bases). With 2 bases removed from V and 2 bases from J, the gap between germline ends came to 21 bases. The CDR3 sequence is 19 residues long. Germline V gives CDR1 MNHEY, CDR2 SVGEGT. The CDR3 is CASSYRPGQDIFNTGELFF. The CDR3 bases are TGTGCCAGCAGTTACCGCCCGGGACAAGATATTTTCAACACCGGGGAGCTGTTTTTT.

This clone was counted once. The V and J genes are TRBV19 and TRBJ2-7, with 11 bases that match TRBD2. Germline V lookup: CDR1 LNHDA, CDR2 SQIVND (reference sequence). The CDR3 is made up of 15 amino acids. Germline trimming cut 3 bases from V and 2 bases from J; bases unmatched to any gene: 3. Here the CDR3 DNA reads TGTGCCAGTAGTATCGGGACTAGCGGTACCTACGAGCAGTACTTC. Its protein is CASSIGTSGTYEQYF.

The chain joins TRBV11-2 to TRBJ2-1; no definite D call. CDR3 length: 14 residues. V was trimmed by 11 bases and J by 3 bases, leaving 17 bases between them. Germline V gene lookup returns CDR1 SGHAT and CDR2 FQNNGV. The CDR3 region has the DNA TGTGCCTCCTCGAGTCCCCCCCTCTACAATGAGCAGTTCTTC. Amino acid sequence: CASSSPPLYNEQFF.

The V gene is TRBV24-1, the J gene TRBJ2-7; 10 bases are shared with TRBD1. Germline V gene lookup returns CDR1 KGHDR and CDR2 SFDVKD. J gave up 3 bases and V 3 bases, and 4 bases lay outside the gene matches. The CDR3 has 15 amino acids. The CDR3 reads CATSDTGQGYYEQYF. As DNA, the CDR3 is TGTGCCACCAGTGATACGGGACAGGGGTACTACGAGCAGTACTTC.

The chain is built from TRBV10-3 and TRBJ1-3; 7 positions agree with TRBD1. The CDR3 contains 14 residues. The ends lost 2 bases at V and 4 bases at J; junction bases unmatched: 2. Germline V gene data show CDR1 as ENHRY and CDR2 as SYGVKD. The CDR3 loop reads CAISETGVGNTIYF. DNA of the CDR3: TGTGCCATCAGTGAGACAGGGGTCGGAAACACCATATATTTT.

This sequence joins TRBV7-9 and TRBJ2-7; D is uncertain. With 2 bases removed from V and 2 bases from J, the gap between germline ends came to 4 bases. The CDR3 is 12 residues long. Germline CDR1 is SEHNR and CDR2 is FQNEAQ (reference sequence). The CDR3 coding sequence is TGTGCCAGCAGCTTAATCGCCTACGAGCAGTACTTC. Its translation is CASSLIAYEQYF.

This sequence joins TRBV11-3 and TRBJ1-6, with D hard to call. The CDR3 spans 15 residues. Germline loops: CDR1 SGHNT, CDR2 YENEEA. The V gene lost 4 bases and the J gene lost 8 bases, with 15 bases spanning the gap. The DNA for the CDR3 is TGTGCCAGCAGCTACGGGGAGTATATTGATTCACCCCTCCACTTT. Translating gives CASSYGEYIDSPLHF. The complete variable domain, with remaining parts taken from reference TRBV11-3 and TRBJ1-6, reads EAGVVQSPRYKIIEKKQPVAFWCNPISGHNTLYWYLQNLGQGPELLIRYENEEAVDDSQLPKDRFSAERLKGVDSTLKIQPAELGDSAVYLCASSYGEYIDSPLHFGNGTRLTVT.

This chain uses TRBV18 with TRBJ2-2; TRBD1 aligns across 8 bases. CDR1 and CDR2 from the germline V gene are KGHSH and LQKENI. The CDR3 has 15 amino acids. Trimming cost V 6 bases and J 5 bases; bases outside gene matches: 8. CDR3 nucleotide sequence: TGTGCCAGCTCCGGGACAGGTTGGGAGACCGGGGAGCTGTTTTTT. This translates into CASSGTGWETGELFF.

V gene TRBV9 combines with J gene TRBJ2-2, with 7 bases fitting TRBD2. The J segment lost 4 bases and the V segment lost 4 bases, leaving 10 bases of the junction unmatched. Germline-derived CDR1 and CDR2 are SGDLS and YYNGEE. The CDR3 runs to 16 residues. The CDR3 DNA sequence: TGTGCCAGCAGCCGGGCGTCTAGCGGTCTCACCGGGGAGCTGTTTTTT. This gives the protein CASSRASSGLTGELFF.